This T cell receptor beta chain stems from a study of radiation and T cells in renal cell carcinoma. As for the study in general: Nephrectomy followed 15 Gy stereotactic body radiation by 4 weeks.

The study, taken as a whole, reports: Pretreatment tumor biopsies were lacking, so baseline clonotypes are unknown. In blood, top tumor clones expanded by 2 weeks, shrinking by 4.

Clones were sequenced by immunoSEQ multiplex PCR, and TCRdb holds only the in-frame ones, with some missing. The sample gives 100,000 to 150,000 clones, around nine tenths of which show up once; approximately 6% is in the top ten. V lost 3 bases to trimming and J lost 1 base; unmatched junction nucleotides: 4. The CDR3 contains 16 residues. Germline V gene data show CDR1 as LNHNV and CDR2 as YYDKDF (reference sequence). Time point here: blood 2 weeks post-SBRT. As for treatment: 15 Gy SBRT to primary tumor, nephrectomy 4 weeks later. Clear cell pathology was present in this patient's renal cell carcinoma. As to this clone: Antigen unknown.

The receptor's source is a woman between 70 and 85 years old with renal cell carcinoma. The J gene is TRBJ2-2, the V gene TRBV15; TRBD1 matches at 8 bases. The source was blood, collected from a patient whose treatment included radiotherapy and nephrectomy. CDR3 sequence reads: CATSRAGTGNTGELFF. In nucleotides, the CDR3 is TGTGCCACCAGCAGGGCCGGGACAGGGAACACCGGGGAGCTGTTTTTT.